This TCR beta chain derives from a study of blood T cell repertoires in COVID-19. Study processing details: Nucleated cell counts were estimated from reference gene primer amplification. Assay: immunoSEQ multiplex PCR; the TCRdb copy retains only in-frame clones and omits some. The V and J calls and clone size were taken over from that table, and D and trimming were inferred from the DNA. The sample records roughly 80,000 clones, about 83% being singletons. Germline values: CDR1 SGHRS, CDR2 YFSETQ. The CDR3 is made up of 15 amino acids. Trimming cost V 1 base and J 2 bases, with 13 bases left between them.

The TCR sequence derives from a woman older than 75 with active or convalescent COVID-19. Input material: peripheral blood. The chain uses TRBV5-1 and TRBJ2-7, with D perhaps matching TRBD2 (6 bases). This chain's CDR3 is CASSLFGTGAYEQYF. Written as DNA, the CDR3 is TGCGCCAGCAGCTTGTTCGGGACGGGAGCCTACGAGCAGTACTTC.